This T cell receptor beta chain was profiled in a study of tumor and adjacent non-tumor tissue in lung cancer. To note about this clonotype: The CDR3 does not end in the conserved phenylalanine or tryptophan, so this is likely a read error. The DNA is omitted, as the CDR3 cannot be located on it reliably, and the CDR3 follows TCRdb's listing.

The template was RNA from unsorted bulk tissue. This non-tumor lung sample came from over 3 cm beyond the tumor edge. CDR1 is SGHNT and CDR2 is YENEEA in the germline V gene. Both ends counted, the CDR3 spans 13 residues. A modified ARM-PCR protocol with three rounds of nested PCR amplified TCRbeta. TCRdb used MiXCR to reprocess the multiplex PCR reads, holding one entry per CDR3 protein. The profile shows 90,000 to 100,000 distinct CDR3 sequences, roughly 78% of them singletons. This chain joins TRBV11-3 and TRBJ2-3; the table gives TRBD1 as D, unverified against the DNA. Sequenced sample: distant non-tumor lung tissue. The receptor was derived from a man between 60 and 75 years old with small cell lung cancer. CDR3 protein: CASSFQGSDTLYI.